These T cell receptor beta chains were read from a single sample in a study of blood T cell repertoires in COVID-19. TCRdb keeps only in-frame clones here, not all; method: immunoSEQ multiplex PCR. The sample lists under 450,000 clones; around 83% were seen once. Material: PBMCs or T cells enriched from blood (not recorded which). Every receptor here comes from a woman aged 50 to 65 who had recovered from COVID-19. The CDR3 runs from the conserved cysteine through the conserved F or W. The order of the fields is clone size, CDR3 length, V gene, J gene, CDR3 protein. For some rows the clone size is stated as once, few or many, or as a class when expanded; others skip it.

>NA|18|TRBV11-2|TRBJ2-3
CASSLVLQGETSTDTQYF
>NA|13|TRBV18|TRBJ2-5
CASSLRQQETQYF
>NA|15|TRBV3-1/TRBV3-2|TRBJ1-1
CASSQRNRGRDEAFF
>NA|13|TRBV2|TRBJ2-3
CASNGQGFDTQYF
>few|14|TRBV5-4|TRBJ2-5
CASSFPAGGETQYF
>NA|13|TRBV7-9|TRBJ1-1
CASSTSLDTEAFF
>NA|14|TRBV7-2|TRBJ2-1
CASSFFTGADEQFF
>NA|13|TRBV12-3/TRBV12-4|TRBJ1-1
CASRGKGIPEAFF
>NA|16|TRBV5-4|TRBJ2-7
CASSSNTGLAGYEQYF
>NA|13|TRBV2|TRBJ2-5
CASSARLQETQYF
>NA|14|TRBV5-8|TRBJ2-2
CASSIRLNTGELFF
>NA|14|TRBV6-2/TRBV6-3|TRBJ2-5
CASSLDSGRRAQYF
>once|13|TRBV29-1|TRBJ1-2
CSVDVGQDRGYTF
>NA|18|TRBV9|TRBJ2-2
CASSVDLRRGENTGELFF
>NA|17|TRBV6-1|TRBJ1-3
CASSVTTGGFGGNTIYF
>NA|16|TRBV19|TRBJ1-5
CASSDTGGYSNQPQHF
>NA|13|TRBV10-3|TRBJ1-2
CAISEGTPAGYTF
>NA|11|TRBV18|TRBJ1-2
CASSPSGGYTF
>NA|14|TRBV7-8|TRBJ2-2
CATMDTKNTGELFF
>NA|15|TRBV5-5|TRBJ2-6
CASSLEPLGANVLTF
>NA|16|TRBV4-3|TRBJ2-7
CASSQDAAVRLGEQYF
>once|17|TRBV18|TRBJ2-4
CASSPSPAGLAKNIQYF
>NA|14|TRBV5-1|TRBJ2-2
CASRENLSTGELFF
>NA|15|TRBV19|TRBJ1-5
CASNIDRGDNQPQHF
>NA|15|TRBV7-2|TRBJ2-2
CASSLSPRTTGELFF
>NA|14|TRBV7-8|TRBJ2-7
CASSRDSQGYEQYF
>NA|15|TRBV9|TRBJ1-1
CASSVDHRLNTEAFF
>NA|14|TRBV6-5|TRBJ1-1
CASRGTGRNTEAFF
>NA|13|TRBV14|TRBJ1-6
CASSRQGGAPLHF
>NA|16|TRBV7-9|TRBJ2-3
CASSSGTGASTDTQYF
>NA|12|TRBV12-3/TRBV12-4|TRBJ2-3
CASSPKRDTQYF
>NA|14|TRBV7-2|TRBJ2-1
CASIRRQGGEEQFF
>NA|12|TRBV18|TRBJ2-3
CASSPAADTQYF
>once|15|TRBV7-2|TRBJ1-1
CASSLMPGQALGAFF
>NA|14|TRBV2|TRBJ2-5
CASTRTSGQETQYF